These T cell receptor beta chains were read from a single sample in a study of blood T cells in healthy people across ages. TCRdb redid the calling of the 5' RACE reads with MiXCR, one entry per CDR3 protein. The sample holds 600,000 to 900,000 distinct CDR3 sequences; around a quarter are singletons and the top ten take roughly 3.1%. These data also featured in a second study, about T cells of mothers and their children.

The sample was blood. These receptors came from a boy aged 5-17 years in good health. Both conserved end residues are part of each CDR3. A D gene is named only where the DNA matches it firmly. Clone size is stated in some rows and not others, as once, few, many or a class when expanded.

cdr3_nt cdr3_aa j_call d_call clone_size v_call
TGTGCCAGCAGGGATTTTGGGCCCTCTGAAAAACTGTTTTTT CASRDFGPSEKLFF TRBJ1-4 . few TRBV11-2
TGTGCCAGCAGTTCCCCCGGACAGGGTAGGGCAGATACGCAGTATTTT CASSSPGQGRADTQYF TRBJ2-3 TRBD1 . TRBV28
TGCGCCAGCGGTCTCGGGCTTGGGGCCAACGTCCTGACTTTC CASGLGLGANVLTF TRBJ2-6 . . TRBV10-2
TGTGCCAGCAGCCAACCCGGGACAGACAATGAGCAGTTCTTC CASSQPGTDNEQFF TRBJ2-1 TRBD1 few TRBV3-1
TGTGCCAGCAGCTTAGGACAGGGGGCCGGCTATGGCTACACCTTC CASSLGQGAGYGYTF TRBJ1-2 TRBD1 few TRBV7-6
TGTGCCAGCAGTTACGTATCCTCCACAGATACGCAGTATTTT CASSYVSSTDTQYF TRBJ2-3 . . TRBV12-3/TRBV12-4
TGTGCCAGCAGCCCCCCTAGCGGCCCAGAGACCCAGTACTTC CASSPPSGPETQYF TRBJ2-5 TRBD2 few TRBV9
TGCGCCAGCAGACTAAGACCCGACGCCGGGGGGGTCACTGAAGCTCTCTTT CASRLRPDAGGVTEALF TRBJ1-1 . . TRBV4-1
TGTGCCATCAGGGGAGGGGACGGCAATGAGCAGTTCTTC CAIRGGDGNEQFF TRBJ2-1 TRBD2 . TRBV10-3
TGTGCCAGCAGCCAAGATCTTACCACCGGGGAGCTGTTTTTT CASSQDLTTGELFF TRBJ2-2 . . TRBV3-1
TGTGCCAGCGTCTCCGGACAGTCCACCTACGAGCAGTACTTC CASVSGQSTYEQYF TRBJ2-7 . . TRBV28
TGTGCCAGCAGTTACTCCCTAGCGGGGGGGCAAGAGACCCAGTACTTC CASSYSLAGGQETQYF TRBJ2-5 TRBD2 few TRBV6-5
TGTGCCAGCACCTCCGACAGGGCGGGACCAGATACGCAGTATTTT CASTSDRAGPDTQYF TRBJ2-3 . . TRBV12-3/TRBV12-4